This record concerns one T cell receptor (beta chain) sequence. There is no known antigen for this receptor. Base qualities are not at hand, and no much larger clone is one base apart. The library came from the immunoSEQ multiplex PCR assay. A mixture of 60 forward primers for TCR Vbeta segments and 13 reverse primers for TCR Jbeta segments was used in the multiplex PCR. The CDR3 region of rearranged TCR beta genes was amplified from genomic DNA with a multiplex PCR assay. The amplified TCR beta libraries were sequenced on the Illumina HiSeq System as 87-base-pair reads. The study's processing was this. In a later analysis, tens of millions of unique TCR beta chains were counted across the 500 to 850 repertoires, and roughly 11 million of these chains were shared by at least two donors. Raw reads were error-corrected and collapsed into unique sequences by a nearest-neighbor algorithm in which closely related sequences were merged to remove PCR and sequencing errors. V, D and J gene segments were assigned by aligning CDR3 sequences to IMGT reference sequences. For a sequence to be retained, a match of at least six nucleotides to both a V gene segment and a J gene segment was required. A rearrangement was called productive if the CDR3 had no stop codons and remained in frame with V and J, and every other rearrangement was called non-productive. Following IMGT convention, CDR3 was defined as the stretch from the second conserved V-encoded cysteine to the conserved J-encoded phenylalanine. The earlier analysis of 587 of the donors excluded sequences that lacked an unambiguous match to a single V gene segment. An earlier analysis of 500 to 600 of the donors classified V segments as functional when productive rearrangements were above 56.7% and as segregating when the standard deviation between donors was above 5%. A statistical classification framework was built for diagnosing cytomegalovirus status from the catalog of TCR beta chain sequences. A later analysis assigned V and J genes by comparing TCR nucleotide sequences with IMGT/GENE-DB human TR gene sequences. Using the TCRdist pipeline, a later analysis assigned CDR3 sequences along with most-parsimonious VDJ recombination scenarios. A later analysis defined each TCR beta chain by its CDR3 amino acid sequence plus V-gene family, and excluded reads lacking a unique V-gene family. To address suspected cross-contamination and a sequencing artifact, a later analysis removed roughly 580 highly shared, low-generation-probability nucleotide sequences. For each public chain, a later analysis derived a clonal expansion index from normalized ranks of inferred template counts within each repertoire. In a later analysis, generation probabilities were computed using a VDJ recombination model fitted to out-of-frame rearrangements, and the results were checked against IGoR. Hypergeometric tests were used in a later analysis to score TCR-TCR, TCR-HLA and TCR-CMV co-occurrence, with a repertoire-size bias correction applied to the TCR pairs. To estimate false discovery rates, a later analysis permuted the HLA or CMV assignments 20 times. In a later analysis, co-occurring TCRs were grouped using DBSCAN, with TCRdist sequence similarity added in when clustering inside HLA-allele-positive subsets. Repertoires with fewer than 30,000 or more than 120,000 public chains, plus five repertoires with anomalous nucleotide sharing, were excluded from co-occurrence clustering. Sourced from immuneACCESS, this table was stored by TCRdb with only in-frame sequences that have V and J called. A share of the clones is absent; for the studies checked, an unresolved V gene accounts for under half, and the remainder has no known explanation. V and J calls plus clone size are reproduced from that table; the DNA served to infer D and trimming. This sample holds roughly 130,000 clones; about three quarters were observed only once. In total, the top ten clones hold approximately 1% of the sample.

The cohort was made up of roughly 670 healthy bone marrow donors. Cohort members were all nominally healthy when sampled, although unrecorded immune exposures were likely present. CMV serostatus was recorded as positive for 250 to 300 and negative for about 50% of the 666 cohort members, whereas no CMV serostatus was recorded for the donor in question. A peripheral blood sample was provided by each donor, and peripheral blood mononuclear cells were used for TCR beta sequencing. Genomic DNA was extracted from the blood cell samples with the Qiagen DNeasy Blood Extraction Kit. This specimen comes from a study of cytomegalovirus exposure and HLA in healthy donors (dated by TCRdb to 2016 to 2017). The study in broad terms: According to an earlier analysis of around 600 of the donors, some 180 million T cells yielded roughly 110 million unique TCR beta sequences and about 300 Gb of sequence data. An early release covering 550 to 700 HLA-typed donors comprised 300 to 350 gigabases of sequencing data and tens of millions of unique TCR sequences. Of the approximately 400 genotyped donors, 80% to 90% were placed in the genetic ancestry cluster associated with self-reported Caucasian donors. The study aimed to test whether cataloging public T cell receptors could reveal signatures of past pathogen exposure. The study used immunosequencing to profile the T cell repertoires of hundreds of subjects and linked those repertoires to cytomegalovirus serostatus. Along with the roughly 670-subject first cohort, a separate validation cohort of roughly 110 different subjects was used. High-throughput TCR immunosequencing, statistical association of individual TCRs with disease status, and machine learning were combined to predict cytomegalovirus infection status. A later analysis re-analyzed previously published TCR beta repertoires from 650 to 800 donors and added high-resolution HLA genotyping to study TCR occurrence patterns. Rather than using new phenotypic data, the later analysis identified candidate immune exposures from TCR beta sequences and from how often those sequences occurred across donors. To decide whether each TCR beta V gene segment behaved as functional or pseudogenic, an earlier analysis of some 600 of the donors relied on high-throughput TCR beta sequencing. Donor age, sex, ethnicity and CMV serostatus were collected together with the repertoire data. A later genetic analysis used genome-wide SNP genotypes for about 60% of the roughly 700 donors, treating that subset as a discovery cohort. All discovery cohort repertoires had been generated using a single sequencing platform. Both class I and class II loci were covered by HLA typing, at four-digit resolution. The number of donors typed differed by locus, with about 629-640 for A, B, C, DRB1 and DQB1, around 500 for DQA1, 600 to 610 for DPA1, and some 470 for DPB1. Four to six DR-DQ haplotypes were handled as single units for association and clustering, since linkage in the cohort was strong. Across about 370 genotyped donors of the cohort, an average of approximately 240,000 unique TCR beta nucleotide sequences per donor were sequenced, and approximately 17% of those sequences were non-productive.

Overall study results and their limits: The only immune exposure information available for the cohort was CMV serostatus. In a later analysis, TCR association rates were found to vary across HLA loci, with the most associated TCRs seen for DRB1 alleles and the fewest for HLA-C alleles. A cluster of highly shared sequence variants was judged likely to represent a technical artifact of the sequencing pipeline. The study listed 164 TCR beta chains as associated with cytomegalovirus. In a later analysis, most CMV-associated TCR beta chains were found to appear HLA-restricted, with HLA associations seemingly driven largely by CMV exposure. Across donors, most TCR sequences were observed very rarely, whereas some public TCRs were present in many individuals. Strong co-occurrence of HLA alleles, especially DR and DQ, made assigning TCR associations to individual alleles difficult. Presence/absence analyses assumed roughly uniform sequencing depth across donors, an assumption that may not hold. It was suggested by the authors that the approach could potentially be generalized to other disease states and immunological phenotypes. Only TCR beta chains were sequenced in this cohort, and the absence of alpha or paired-chain data limited detectable features. Linkage disequilibrium might explain the correlated functional status among segregating V segments, but an unknown experimental factor could not be excluded. Several of the top co-occurrence clusters appeared to be linked to parvovirus B19, influenza, CMV and Epstein-Barr virus, according to a later analysis. Specific HLA alleles were associated with 16,951 TCR beta sequences at a false discovery rate of 0.05 in a later analysis. In an earlier analysis of approximately 590 of the donors, most TCR beta V segments were observed in productive rearrangements about 87% or about 30% of the time, broadly matching IMGT annotations. The classifier was reported to diagnose cytomegalovirus status with high specificity and sensitivity in both the original and validation cohorts. V-gene and J-gene trimming of TCR beta chains was associated with a missense DCLRE1C variant in a later genetic analysis, and the association was replicated in an independent cohort. Around 16 rarely observed V segments, including chromosome 9 orphons, were excluded from the earlier analysis of about 610 of the donors because counts were too low. In a later analysis, HLA-associated TCR beta chains were found to be more clonally expanded and to have lower generation probabilities than equally common non-associated chains. The 87-base-pair reads could not distinguish some IMGT-functional V segments, including TRBV6-2 and TRBV6-3, so those segments were excluded. Because HLA typing was missing for some donors at each locus, association tests included only the typed subset. A few of the identified cytomegalovirus-associated TCR beta chains were confirmed in vitro to be specific for cytomegalovirus antigens. A later genetic analysis reported fewer N-insertions in productive TCRs among donors in an Asian-associated ancestry cluster than the roughly 700-donor mean. A further reported finding was that TCR beta sequences accurately predicted the HLA-A and HLA-B alleles for most subjects in the first cohort.

After removal of 1 base from V and 6 bases from J, the junction retains 5 bases not matched to a gene. The CDR3 sequence holds 15 residues, the cysteine and phenylalanine included. The entry retains the CDR3 DNA only, 45 bases that are in frame from base 1. The germline V gene gives CDR1 as KGHSH and CDR2 as LQKENI. This sequence originates from a human donor in good health. The chain links TRBV18 with TRBJ2-1, with TRBD1 identical over 8 junction bases. Material: PBMCs. The encoded CDR3 is CASSPLVTGVNEQFF. In nucleotides, the sequence is TGTGCCAGCTCACCACTCGTGACAGGGGTCAATGAGCAGTTCTTC.